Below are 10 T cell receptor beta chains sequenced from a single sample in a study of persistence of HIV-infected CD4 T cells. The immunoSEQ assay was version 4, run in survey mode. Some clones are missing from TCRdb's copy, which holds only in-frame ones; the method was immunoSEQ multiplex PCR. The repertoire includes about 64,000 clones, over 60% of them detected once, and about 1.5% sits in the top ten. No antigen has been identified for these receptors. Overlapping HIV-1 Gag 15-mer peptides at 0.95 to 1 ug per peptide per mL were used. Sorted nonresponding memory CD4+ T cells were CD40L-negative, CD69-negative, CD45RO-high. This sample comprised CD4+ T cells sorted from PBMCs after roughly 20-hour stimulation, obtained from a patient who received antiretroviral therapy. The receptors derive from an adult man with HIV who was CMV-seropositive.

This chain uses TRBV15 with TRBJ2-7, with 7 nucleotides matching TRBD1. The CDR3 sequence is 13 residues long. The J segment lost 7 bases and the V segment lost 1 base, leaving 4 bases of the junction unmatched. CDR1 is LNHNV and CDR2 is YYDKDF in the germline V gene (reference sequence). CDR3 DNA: TGTGCCACCAGCAGAGGACAGGGTGGTGAGCAGTACTTC. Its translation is CATSRGQGGEQYF.

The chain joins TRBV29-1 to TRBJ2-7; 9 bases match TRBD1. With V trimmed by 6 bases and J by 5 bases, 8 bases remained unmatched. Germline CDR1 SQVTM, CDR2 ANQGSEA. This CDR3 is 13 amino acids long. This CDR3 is CSVSTGGQNEQYF. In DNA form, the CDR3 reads TGCAGCGTCTCGACAGGGGGTCAGAACGAGCAGTACTTC.

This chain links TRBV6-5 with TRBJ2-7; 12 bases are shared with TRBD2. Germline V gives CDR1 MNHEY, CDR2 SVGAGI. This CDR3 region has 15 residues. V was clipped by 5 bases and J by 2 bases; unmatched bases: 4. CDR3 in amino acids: CASSPTSGGTYEQYF. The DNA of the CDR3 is TGTGCCAGCAGTCCTACTAGCGGGGGGACCTACGAGCAGTACTTC.

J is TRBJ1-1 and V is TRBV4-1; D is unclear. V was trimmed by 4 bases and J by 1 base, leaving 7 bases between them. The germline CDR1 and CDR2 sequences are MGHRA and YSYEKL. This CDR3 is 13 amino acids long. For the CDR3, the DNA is TGCGCCAGCAGCCTAAATCCGAACACTGAAGCTTTCTTT. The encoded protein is CASSLNPNTEAFF.

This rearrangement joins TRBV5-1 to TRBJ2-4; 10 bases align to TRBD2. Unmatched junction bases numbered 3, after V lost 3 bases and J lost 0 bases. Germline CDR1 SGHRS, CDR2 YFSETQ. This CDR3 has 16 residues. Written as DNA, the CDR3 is TGCGCCAGCAGCTCCACTAGCGGGAAAGCCAAAAACATTCAGTACTTC. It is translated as CASSSTSGKAKNIQYF.

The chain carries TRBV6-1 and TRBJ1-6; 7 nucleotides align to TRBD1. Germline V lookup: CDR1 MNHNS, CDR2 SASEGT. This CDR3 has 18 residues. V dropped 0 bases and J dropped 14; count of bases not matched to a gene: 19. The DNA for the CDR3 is TGTGCCAGCAGTGAAGCAGGGAACCAAGGGACAGCGCTTTTAGCCCTCCACTTT. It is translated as CASSEAGNQGTALLALHF.

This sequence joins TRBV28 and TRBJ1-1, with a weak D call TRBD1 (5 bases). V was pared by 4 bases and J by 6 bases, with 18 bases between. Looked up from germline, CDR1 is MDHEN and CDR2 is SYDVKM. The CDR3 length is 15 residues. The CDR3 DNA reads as TGTGCCAGCAGTTCCCAGACGGAAAAGGGGTCTGAAGCTTTCTTT. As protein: CASSSQTEKGSEAFF.

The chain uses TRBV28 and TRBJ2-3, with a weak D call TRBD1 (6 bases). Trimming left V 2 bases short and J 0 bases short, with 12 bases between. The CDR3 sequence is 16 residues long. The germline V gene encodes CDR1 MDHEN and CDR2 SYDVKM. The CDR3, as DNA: TGTGCCAGCAGTTTACAGGGGCCTATTAGCACAGATACGCAGTATTTT. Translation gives CASSLQGPISTDTQYF.

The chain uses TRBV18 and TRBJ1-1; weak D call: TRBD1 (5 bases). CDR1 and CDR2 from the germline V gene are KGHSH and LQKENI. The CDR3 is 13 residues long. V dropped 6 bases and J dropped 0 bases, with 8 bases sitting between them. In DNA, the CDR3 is TGTGCCAGCTCTACGGGGCTGAACACTGAAGCTTTCTTT. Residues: CASSTGLNTEAFF.

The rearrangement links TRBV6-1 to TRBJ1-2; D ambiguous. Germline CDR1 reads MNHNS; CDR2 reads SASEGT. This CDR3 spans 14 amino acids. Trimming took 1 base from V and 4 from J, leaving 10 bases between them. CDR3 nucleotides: TGTGCCAGCAGTGAAGGGCGGGAGGCCTATGGCTACACCTTC. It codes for CASSEGREAYGYTF.